Shown below are 4 T cell receptor beta chains from a single sample sequenced in a study of vaccination effects on CD4 cells after COVID-19. These receptors' targets are unknown. Profiled with immunoSEQ multiplex PCR; TCRdb holds only in-frame clones, not every one. Seen here are about 40,000 clones, approximately 70% observed once, and the top ten hold more than 7%. At the end of roughly ten days of culture, CD4+ T cells were isolated. Of the BNT162b2 and mRNA-1273 vaccines, participants received two doses of one or the other. The sample consisted of CD4+ T cells from PBMCs cultured without peptide, taken after COVID-19 vaccination. The receptors were gathered from a human donor who received a COVID-19 vaccine.

J is TRBJ2-7 and V is TRBV6-5; 7 bases agree with TRBD1. Germline V gene data show CDR1 as MNHEY and CDR2 as SVGAGI. This CDR3 is 14 amino acids long. The V gene end was trimmed by 3 bases and the J gene end by 1 base; junction bases not matched to a gene: 3. The CDR3 here is CASSYSGQSYEQYF. DNA of the CDR3: TGTGCCAGCAGTTATTCGGGACAGTCCTACGAGCAGTACTTC.

This clone has a single count. The same CDR3 also results from other DNA sequences found in this sample. The chain carries TRBV19 and TRBJ1-1; D is unresolved. CDR1 LNHDA and CDR2 SQIVND come from the germline V gene (reference sequence). The germline V and J ends were trimmed by 6 bases and 0 bases, with 8 bases remaining between them. This CDR3 contains 13 residues. The CDR3 coding sequence is TGTGCCAGTAGCTCCGGGCTGAACACTGAAGCTTTCTTT. Its translation: CASSSGLNTEAFF.

The genes are TRBV24-1 and TRBJ2-1; 9 bases map to TRBD2. There are 16 residues in the CDR3. The V segment lost 3 bases and the J segment 6 bases; nucleotides outside the gene matches: 8. Germline lookup yields CDR1 KGHDR and CDR2 SFDVKD. CDR3 in DNA: TGTGCCACCAGTGATAGGGGTAGCGGGAGTCGCAATGAGCAGTTCTTC. Its translation: CATSDRGSGSRNEQFF.

V is TRBV6-5 and J is TRBJ2-1; TRBD1 matches at 10 bases. V lost 0 bases and J lost 7; bases outside the gene matches: 3. There are 15 residues in the CDR3. Germline CDR1 and CDR2: MNHEY and SVGAGI. The CDR3 bases are TGTGCCAGCAGTTACTCTCGGACAGGGGGGAATGAGCAGTTCTTC. Translated: CASSYSRTGGNEQFF.